This entry features one TCR beta chain sequence. Its target is not known. TCRdb's table, derived via immunoSEQ multiplex PCR, lists solely in-frame clones and lacks some. The sample has more than 2 million clones; roughly 94% are singletons. V lost 5 bases and J lost 3; bases outside the gene matches: 9. CDR3 length: 15 residues. CDR1 is SGHAT and CDR2 is FQNNGV in the germline V gene. This sample stems from a study of shared clonotypes between healthy human individuals. Study-level background: Each donor had three CD4 naive, three CD4 memory, two CD8 naive and one CD8 memory plate.

Study observations and caveats: Sequencing depth was a factor that was expected to affect clonotype sharing among donors. Across subsets, estimated richness was generally greater for naive than for memory populations.

The chain couples TRBV11-2 to TRBJ2-7; 8 bases align to TRBD2. The source of this sequence is a young man in good health. The sequencing sample was made of naive CD4+ T cells sorted from blood. Subset in this sample: CD45RA+ positively selected. For the CDR3, the DNA is TGTGCCAGCAGCCAGAGAGGACTAGCCAGCTACGAGCAGTACTTC. It yields the protein CASSQRGLASYEQYF.